The T cell receptor (beta chain) under discussion was sequenced for a study of shared clonotypes between healthy human individuals. Notes on this clone: Its target is not known.

Study-level findings and limits: The represented genetic and exposure-history diversity was limited by the small number of donors. Relative to memory subsets, naive subsets generally showed larger estimated richness.

Germline values: CDR1 SGDLS, CDR2 YYNGEE. The V segment lost 1 base and the J segment 4 bases; nucleotides outside the gene matches: 7. The CDR3 runs to 16 residues. Assay used: immunoSEQ multiplex PCR; TCRdb lists only in-frame clones, some missing. The table has approximately 1,500,000 clones, roughly 96% seen once; the top ten hold more than 0.9%. Sequenced: naive CD4+ T cells sorted from blood. The subset: CD45RA+ positively selected. The rearrangement links TRBV9 to TRBJ2-1, with 8 bases aligning to TRBD2. The receptor comes from a man aged 30 to 45 in good health. CDR3 DNA: TGTGCCAGCAGCGTACCAAGCGGGAGCGGTTACAATGAGCAGTTCTTC. Protein sequence: CASSVPSGSGYNEQFF.